What follows is one T cell receptor beta chain and its context. This record belongs to a study of cytomegalovirus exposure and HLA in healthy donors. It was with 60 Vbeta and 13 Jbeta primers that the PCR ran. Assay used: immunoSEQ multiplex PCR; TCRdb lists only in-frame clones, some missing. The sample lists roughly 130,000 clones; over 75% were seen once. V was pared by 4 bases and J by 0 bases, with 13 bases between. The length of the CDR3 is 15 residues. Germline loops: CDR1 SGHRS, CDR2 YFSETQ. This clonotype was obtained from a middle-aged woman in good health and CMV-seropositive. The chain employs TRBV5-1 and TRBJ1-1; D might be TRBD1 (5 bases). Sequences were obtained from PBMCs. Here the CDR3 DNA reads TGCGCCAGCAGCCCCGTCGGGGGGATGAACACTGAAGCTTTCTTT. Translating gives CASSPVGGMNTEAFF.